The rows below give T cell receptor beta chains drawn from one sample of a study of OX40 agonist ivuxolimab in advanced cancers. The table came from immunoSEQ multiplex PCR; TCRdb's copy has only in-frame clones and leaves some out. Of around 150,000 clones listed, 90% to 95% are singletons. The sample in question was CD4+ or CD8+ T cells sorted from blood, obtained in a trial of the OX40 agonist ivuxolimab. The receptor set was obtained from an adult with an advanced solid tumor such as melanoma, head and neck, liver or kidney cancer. Each CDR3 is given with its conserved first and last residue. A D gene is named only where the DNA matches it firmly. The size entry is marked missing in some rows and otherwise reads once, few, many or a size class.

>TRBD1|TRBJ1-4|14|TRBV4-3|.
TGCGCCAGCAGCCAGGGACAGGGGAATGAAAAACTGTTTTTT
CASSQGQGNEKLFF
>.|TRBJ2-1|14|TRBV5-4|.
TGTGCCAGCAGGGGAGGGGGCTGGTACAATGAGCAGTTCTTC
CASRGGGWYNEQFF
>TRBD1|TRBJ2-7|18|TRBV9|once
TGTGCCAGCAGCGTAGGGGTGGGCTTGAGGGACAGGGCCTACGAGCAGTACTTC
CASSVGVGLRDRAYEQYF
>.|TRBJ1-1|14|TRBV15|.
TGTGCCACCAGCAGAGATCCAAGGGGGACTGAAGCTTTCTTT
CATSRDPRGTEAFF
>.|TRBJ1-4|14|TRBV7-3|.
TGTGCCAGCAGCTTAAAGGGTATGGCGCAGGAACTGTTTTTT
CASSLKGMAQELFF
>TRBD1|TRBJ1-5|15|TRBV7-9|.
TGTGCCAGCAGCCCGATCGGGACAGTTGATCAGCCCCAGCATTTT
CASSPIGTVDQPQHF
>TRBD1|TRBJ1-2|14|TRBV28|.
TGTGCCAGCAGTTCCAAGGGACAGGCAACTGGCTACACCTTC
CASSSKGQATGYTF
>.|TRBJ1-2|13|TRBV28|.
TGTGCCAGCAGTTTCTACGGATCCTATGGCTACACCTTC
CASSFYGSYGYTF
>.|TRBJ1-3|17|TRBV10-1|.
TGCGCCAGCAGTGGGAGGACAGCAAAACCCTCTGGAAACACCATATATTTT
CASSGRTAKPSGNTIYF
>.|TRBJ1-2|14|TRBV4-3|.
TGCGCCAGCAGTCGCTTCACGGATAACTATGGCTACACCTTC
CASSRFTDNYGYTF
>.|TRBJ1-2|10|TRBV20-1|.
TGCAGTGCTGCTCGGGGGGGCTACACCTTC
CSAARGGYTF
>TRBD2|TRBJ2-2|18|TRBV5-6|.
TGTGCCAGCAGCCCCCTGACTGGCGGGAGAAAGAACACCGGGGAGCTGTTTTTT
CASSPLTGGRKNTGELFF
>.|TRBJ1-1|13|TRBV29-1|few
TGCAGCGGTGGACGGGAAGGTTACACTGAAGCTTTCTTT
CSGGREGYTEAFF
>TRBD1|TRBJ1-4|14|TRBV6-5|.
TGTGCCAGCAGTACAGGGGCGGTAATGGAAAAACTGTTTTTT
CASSTGAVMEKLFF
>.|TRBJ1-1|10|TRBV29-1|.
TGCAGCGTAGGGCCTGAGGAAGCTTTCTTT
CSVGPEEAFF
>.|TRBJ1-2|14|TRBV4-1|few
TGCGCCAGCAGCCAAGAGGCAGGACTCTATGGCTACACCTTC
CASSQEAGLYGYTF
>.|TRBJ1-5|15|TRBV7-8|.
TGTGCCAGCAGCTTCTCCCGGGAGCTCAATCAGCCCCAGCATTTT
CASSFSRELNQPQHF
>.|TRBJ2-3|16|TRBV6-1|.
TGTGCCAGCAGTGAAGGAACAGGGATCTCCACAGATACGCAGTATTTT
CASSEGTGISTDTQYF
>.|TRBJ1-2|14|TRBV27|.
TGTGCCAGCAGCTATAGTCCCCTGGCAGATGGCTACACCTTC
CASSYSPLADGYTF
>.|TRBJ2-7|14|TRBV7-2|.
TGTGCCAGCAGCTCCTTACCTCTCTCGTACGAGCAGTACTTC
CASSSLPLSYEQYF
>TRBD2|TRBJ2-3|18|TRBV7-9|.
TGTGCCAGCAGCCTTAGGGGACTAGCGGGAGGGCCGACAGATACGCAGTATTTT
CASSLRGLAGGPTDTQYF
>TRBD1|TRBJ1-1|16|TRBV27|.
TGTGCCAGCAGTTTCTTCAGGGGGACCTCGAACACTGAAGCTTTCTTT
CASSFFRGTSNTEAFF
>.|TRBJ1-4|16|TRBV28|.
TGTGCCAGCAGTTCTCCCTCTGGGACAACTAATGAAAAACTGTTTTTT
CASSSPSGTTNEKLFF
>.|TRBJ2-7|14|TRBV28|.
TGTGCCAGCAGTTTAGACGGGAGTGGCTACGAGCAGTACTTC
CASSLDGSGYEQYF
>TRBD2|TRBJ2-1|16|TRBV5-8|.
TGTGCCAGCAGCTTGGGAGCGGGGGGGCCCTGGGATGAGCAGTTCTTC
CASSLGAGGPWDEQFF